Presented here are 21 T cell receptor beta chains from one specimen sequenced in a study of CD8 T cells in Susac syndrome. Reverse transcription used roughly 0.45 to 1 ug RNA and random hexamers. A single record per CDR3 protein comes from TCRdb applying MiXCR to the immunoSEQ multiplex PCR reads. Of 250,000 to 300,000 distinct CDR3 sequences in the sample, over 75% were seen once. The sample consisted of CD8+ T cells from PBMCs. The receptor set was obtained from a human donor with multiple sclerosis.

The V and J genes are TRBV29-1 and TRBJ1-1; D possibly corresponds to TRBD1 (6 bases). Trimming took 0 bases from V and 2 from J, leaving 13 bases between them. Germline V CDR1 and CDR2: SQVTM, ANQGSEA. The CDR3 totals 15 residues. The CDR3 nucleotides are TGCAGCGTTGAAGAGGGGGCTCCAATAAACACTGAAGCTTTCTTT. As protein: CSVEEGAPINTEAFF.

This sequence joins TRBV2 and TRBJ2-7; 10 nucleotides agree with TRBD1. This CDR3 spans 13 amino acids. Trimming took 10 bases from V and 2 from J; bases not matched to a gene: 5. Germline V gene data show CDR1 as SNHLY and CDR2 as FYNNEI. CDR3 nucleotide sequence: TGTGCCAATTCCGGGACAGGGGCCTACGAGCAGTACTTC. It is translated as CANSGTGAYEQYF.

This chain connects TRBV27 to TRBJ2-7; TRBD1 might be the D (5 bases). Trimming stripped 2 bases from V and 5 bases from J, with 13 bases between. Per germline, CDR1 MNHEY and CDR2 SMNVEV (reference sequence). The CDR3 has 14 amino acids. The CDR3 loop reads CASSLTSGFHEQYF. The CDR3 DNA reads as TGTGCCAGCAGTTTAACCTCAGGGTTCCACGAGCAGTACTTC.

The genes are TRBV12-5 and TRBJ2-3; D is perhaps TRBD1 (6 bases). V dropped 6 bases and J dropped 5 bases, with 24 bases sitting between them. Germline lookup yields CDR1 LGHNT and CDR2 FRNRAP. The CDR3 sequence is 17 residues long. The CDR3 is CASGSGTLAPGRDTQYF. DNA of the CDR3: TGTGCTAGTGGCTCCGGGACACTGGCCCCTGGGAGAGATACGCAGTATTTT.

This clonotype is a singleton in its sample. The gene calls are TRBV21-1 and TRBJ1-1; the table calls TRBD1, which could not be checked here. TRBV21-1 is classified as a pseudogene. The CDR3 totals 16 residues. CDR3 DNA: TGTGCCAGCAGCGAAGCCCGGGAGTTGGGGGACACTGAAGCTTTCTTT. Translating it yields CASSEARELGDTEAFF.

The rearrangement joins TRBV7-9 to TRBJ2-2; D perhaps matches TRBD1 (6 bases). The CDR3 consists of 14 residues. Germline V gene data show CDR1 as SEHNR and CDR2 as FQNEAQ (reference sequence). V was shortened by 4 bases and J by 8 bases, with 14 bases between the two germline ends. Here the CDR3 reads CASSSDRSHGELFF. The CDR3 nucleotides are TGTGCCAGCAGCTCCGACAGGTCTCATGGGGAGCTGTTTTTT.

The genes are TRBV9 and TRBJ2-7; either TRBD1 or TRBD2 may fit D (5 bases each). The CDR3 totals 16 residues. The germline V gene encodes CDR1 SGDLS and CDR2 YYNGEE. Trimming left V 0 bases short and J 5 bases short, with 18 bases between. The CDR3 DNA reads as TGTGCCAGCAGCGTAGAGAGGGGTGGGGATTTCAACGAGCAGTACTTC. Amino acid sequence: CASSVERGGDFNEQYF.

The count of this clonotype is one. The chain carries TRBV12-3 or TRBV12-4 and TRBJ2-1, with 14 bases matching TRBD2. This CDR3 region has 15 residues. The trim removed 6 bases at V and 8 bases at J, leaving 6 bases unmatched. The CDR3 sequence: CASSGTSGRADEQFF. The CDR3 DNA reads TGTGCCAGCAGCGGGACTAGCGGGAGAGCCGATGAGCAGTTCTTC.

The rearrangement joins TRBV4-3 to TRBJ2-7; TRBD1 matches at 7 bases. The CDR3 has 14 residues. From germline, CDR1 is LGHNA and CDR2 YSLEER. The V gene end was trimmed by 5 bases and the J gene end by 7 bases; junction bases not matched to a gene: 11. CDR3 DNA sequence: TGCGCCAGCAGCTTCAGCGGCCCAGGGGGTGAGCAGTACTTC. Translation gives CASSFSGPGGEQYF.

The chain carries TRBV11-2 and TRBJ1-2, with TRBD1 identical over 7 bases. Germline V gene data show CDR1 as SGHAT and CDR2 as FQNNGV. V lost 5 bases, J lost 7 bases, and 13 bases stayed unmatched. The CDR3 length is 15 residues. This CDR3 is CASSLGATGFFGYTF. The DNA for the CDR3 is TGTGCCAGCAGCCTAGGGGCGACAGGGTTTTTTGGCTACACCTTC.

The J gene is TRBJ1-3, the V gene TRBV25-1, with D tentatively TRBD1 (5 bases). Germline V gene data show CDR1 as MGHDK and CDR2 as SYGVNS. The V gene lost 4 bases and the J gene lost 8 bases, with 15 bases spanning the gap. CDR3 length: 14 residues. The CDR3 loop is CASSAGQGEDTIYF. The CDR3 DNA is TGTGCCAGCAGTGCCGGACAAGGGGAGGACACCATATATTTT.

V usage is TRBV6-2 or TRBV6-3 and J usage is TRBJ1-1; 9 bases fit TRBD1. The CDR3 contains 15 residues. V lost 7 bases, J lost 7 bases, and 13 bases stayed unmatched. The germline V gene has CDR1 MNHEY and CDR2 SVGEGT. CDR3 sequence reads: CASTHPGTGHYEAFF. The DNA for the CDR3 is TGTGCCAGCACCCACCCCGGGACAGGGCACTATGAAGCTTTCTTT.

In this sample, this clonotype turned up once. The rearrangement links TRBV12-3 or TRBV12-4 to TRBJ2-1; no definite D call. V shed 8 bases and J shed 6 bases, with 17 bases lying between them. This CDR3 is 14 amino acids long. DNA for the CDR3: TGTGCCAGCCGAAGTGGCCTCGGTACCAATGAGCAGTTCTTC. It codes for CASRSGLGTNEQFF.

The chain has TRBV1 and TRBJ1-4. TRBV1 is described as a pseudogene. The CDR3 sequence is 16 residues long. The CDR3 loop is CTSSPGTPIGDEKLFF. The CDR3 bases are TGCACCAGCAGCCCCGGGACTCCCATCGGGGATGAAAAACTGTTTTTT.

This clonotype was seen a few times. The chain uses TRBV4-1 and TRBJ2-1; 8 bases line up with TRBD2. The J segment lost 7 bases and the V segment lost 0 bases, leaving 5 bases of the junction unmatched. The CDR3 is 15 residues long. The germline V gene encodes CDR1 MGHRA and CDR2 YSYEKL. CDR3 bases: TGCGCCAGCAGCCAAGAAGCGGGAGATCGGAATGAGCAGTTCTTC. It encodes CASSQEAGDRNEQFF.

The rearrangement uses TRBV14 and TRBJ2-3, with 8 bases that match TRBD1. V lost 1 base to trimming and J lost 10 bases; unmatched junction nucleotides: 16. This CDR3 contains 17 residues. Germline CDR1 reads SGHDN; CDR2 reads FVKESK. The CDR3 coding sequence is TGTGCCAGCAGCCAAGGTGACCGGGACAGGTCTAACAAAGCGCAGTATTTT. Translated: CASSQGDRDRSNKAQYF.

About this clonotype itself: The junction departs from germline at one end; a sequencing error may be responsible. The CDR3 sequence: CASSFRTGNTRELFF. The CDR3 DNA sequence: TGTGCCAGCAGCTTTAGGACAGGGAACACCCGGGAGCTGTTTTTT. The V call is TRBV11-3, the J call TRBJ2-2, with 8 nucleotides matching TRBD1. Germline V gives CDR1 SGHNT, CDR2 YENEEA. The length of the CDR3 is 15 residues. Together with reference TRBV11-3 and TRBJ2-2, the CDR3 gives the full variable domain: EAGVVQSPRYKIIEKKQPVAFWCNPISGHNTLYWYLQNLGQGPELLIRYENEEAVDDSQLPKDRFSAERLKGVDSTLKIQPAELGDSAVYLCASSFRTGNTRELFFGEGSRLTVL.

V usage is TRBV27 and J usage is TRBJ1-1; possibly TRBD1 for D (5 bases). The V end lost 5 bases, the J end lost 5 bases, and 15 bases lay between the germline ends. The CDR3 has 14 amino acids. The germline CDR1 and CDR2 sequences are MNHEY and SMNVEV (reference sequence). This chain's CDR3 is CASSTQRGETEAFF. CDR3 DNA: TGTGCCAGCAGTACCCAGAGGGGTGAGACTGAAGCTTTCTTT.

This sequence joins TRBV6-6 and TRBJ2-7, with TRBD2 matching over 11 bases. CDR1 is MNHNY, CDR2 SVGAGI, per germline (reference sequence). This CDR3 is 15 amino acids long. J lost 6 bases, V lost 5 bases, and 9 bases had no gene match. In DNA, the CDR3 is TGTGCCAGCAGTACCATAGCGGGAGGGCCTTCCGAGCAGTACTTC. This gives the protein CASSTIAGGPSEQYF.

This clonotype has just one count. The V gene is TRBV5-1, the J gene TRBJ2-2, with TRBD1 matching over 9 bases. This CDR3 is built from 14 residues. V lost 4 bases, J lost 7 bases, and 5 bases stayed unmatched. Germline V gives CDR1 SGHRS, CDR2 YFSETQ. CDR3 DNA sequence: TGCGCCAGCAGCGGTGGGACAGGGAACGGGGAGCTGTTTTTT. It codes for CASSGGTGNGELFF.

J is TRBJ2-5 and V is TRBV6-2 or TRBV6-3; 7 positions agree with TRBD1. CDR3 length: 15 amino acids. The trim removed 0 bases at V and 4 bases at J, leaving 5 bases unmatched. Germline CDR1 is MNHEY and CDR2 is SVGEGT. The CDR3 DNA follows: TGTGCCAGCAGTTACTCGATGCCAGGGGGAGAGACCCAGTACTTC. This codes for CASSYSMPGGETQYF.